This T cell receptor beta chain is drawn from a study of blood T cell repertoires in COVID-19. Study overall: Samples representing acute and convalescent COVID-19 were sourced from the United States, Italy and Spain. Sample material is recorded as cDNA or gDNA derived from T cells, B-cell-depleted T cells, or PBMCs.

CDR1 is SGHNT and CDR2 is YYREEE in the germline V gene (reference sequence). The CDR3 is made up of 16 amino acids. Losses at the gene ends were 4 bases for V and 7 bases for J; bases not matched to a gene: 13. As handled by the study authors: Amplifying reference gene primers gave estimates of nucleated cell counts. Data came from immunoSEQ multiplex PCR; TCRdb stores just in-frame clones and leaves some out. For V, J and clone size, that table is used; D and trimming come from the DNA. This sample has around 280,000 clones, with approximately 80% found just once. The sequenced material came from peripheral blood. The TCR originated in a woman in her fifties or sixties with active or convalescent COVID-19. The V gene is TRBV5-4, the J gene TRBJ2-7; 11 bases align to TRBD2. The CDR3 DNA is TGTGCCAGCAGCCCGCGGGCCCTAGCGGGAGGTCGGGAGCAGTACTTC. It yields the protein CASSPRALAGGREQYF.